This T cell receptor (beta chain) came from a study of cytomegalovirus exposure and HLA in healthy donors. TCRdb's copy holds only in-frame clones and misses some; the assay was immunoSEQ multiplex PCR. The sample contains about 250,000 clones, roughly 90% of which appear only once. This CDR3 region has 15 residues. Between the trimmed V and J ends, which lost 4 bases and 4 bases, there was a span of 17 bases. Germline V gene data show CDR1 as LGHNA and CDR2 as YSLEER. This clone was counted a single time. The rearrangement uses TRBV4-3 and TRBJ2-7; TRBD1 might be the D (6 bases). The clonotype comes from a man between 18 and 35 years old in good health and CMV-seropositive. Sequencing was carried out using PBMCs. The CDR3 loop is CASSREQGISYEQYF. The DNA of the CDR3 is TGCGCCAGCAGCCGAGAGCAGGGGATCTCTTACGAGCAGTACTTC.